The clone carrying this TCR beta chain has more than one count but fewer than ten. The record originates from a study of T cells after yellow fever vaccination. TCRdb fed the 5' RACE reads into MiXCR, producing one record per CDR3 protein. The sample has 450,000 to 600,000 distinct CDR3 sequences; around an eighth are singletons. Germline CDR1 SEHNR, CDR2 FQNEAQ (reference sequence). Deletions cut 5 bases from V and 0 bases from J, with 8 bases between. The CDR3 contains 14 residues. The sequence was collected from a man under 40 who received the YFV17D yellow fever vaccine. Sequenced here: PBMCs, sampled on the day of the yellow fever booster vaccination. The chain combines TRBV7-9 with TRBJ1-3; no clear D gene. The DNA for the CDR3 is TGTGCCAGCAGCCCGAGTCTCTCTGGAAACACCATATATTTT. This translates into CASSPSLSGNTIYF. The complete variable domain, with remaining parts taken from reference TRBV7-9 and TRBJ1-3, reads DTGVSQNPRHKITKRGQNVTFRCDPISEHNRLYWYRQTLGQGPEFLTYFQNEAQLEKSRLLSDRFSAERPKGSFSTLEIQRTEQGDSAMYLCASSPSLSGNTIYFGEGSWLTVV.